The next 10 T cell receptor beta chains were all read from a single sample in a study of blood T cell repertoires in COVID-19. Some clones are missing from TCRdb's copy, which holds only in-frame ones; the method was immunoSEQ multiplex PCR. Among about 52,000 clones listed, 86% were seen once. Material for sequencing was peripheral blood. These receptors originate from a woman over 75 with acute or convalescent COVID-19.

This clone is a singleton in its sample. The V call is TRBV18, the J call TRBJ1-5; D gene uncertain. The germline gives CDR1 KGHSH, CDR2 LQKENI. The CDR3 is made up of 15 amino acids. Trimming took 2 bases from V and 0 from J, leaving 8 bases between them. The CDR3 DNA is TGTGCCAGCTCACCAGTGAGAAATAGCAATCAGCCCCAGCATTTT. Amino acids: CASSPVRNSNQPQHF. Combining the CDR3 with reference TRBV18 and TRBJ1-5 gives the whole variable domain NAGVMQNPRHLVRRRGQEARLRCSPMKGHSHVYWYRQLPEEGLKFMVYLQKENIIDESGMPKERFSAEFPKEGPSILRIQQVVRGDSAAYFCASSPVRNSNQPQHFGDGTRLSIL.

J is TRBJ2-1 and V is TRBV14; 14 bases fit TRBD2. The germline V gene has CDR1 SGHDN and CDR2 FVKESK. After removal of 5 bases from V and 3 bases from J, the junction contained 6 bases not matched to a gene. This CDR3 region has 17 residues. The CDR3 coding sequence is TGTGCCAGCAGCTCGACTAGCGGGAGGGCTTTCTACAATGAGCAGTTCTTC. The encoded protein is CASSSTSGRAFYNEQFF. Together with reference TRBV14 and TRBJ2-1, the CDR3 gives the full variable domain: EAGVTQFPSHSVIEKGQTVTLRCDPISGHDNLYWYRRVMGKEIKFLLHFVKESKQDESGMPNNRFLAERTGGTYSTLKVQPAELEDSGVYFCASSSTSGRAFYNEQFFGPGTRLTVL.

A single count supports this clone. The V call is TRBV3-1 (or the pseudogene TRBV3-2), the J call TRBJ2-7, with 9 bases fitting TRBD1. The CDR3 spans 14 residues. The germline V gene has CDR1 LGHDT and CDR2 YNNKEL (reference sequence). J lost 2 bases, V lost 7 bases, and 6 bases had no gene match. CDR3 coding DNA: TGTGCCAGCACCCCCCGGACAGGGGCCTACGAGCAGTACTTC. The encoded protein is CASTPRTGAYEQYF.

The chain carries TRBV27 and TRBJ2-7, with 7 bases that match TRBD1. The V and J ends lost 3 bases and 6 bases, in that order; junction bases with no gene match: 5. Germline loops: CDR1 MNHEY, CDR2 SMNVEV (reference sequence). The CDR3 runs to 13 residues. This chain's CDR3 is CASSLDRLGEQYV. The CDR3 nucleotides are TGTGCCAGCAGTTTGGACAGGTTGGGCGAGCAGTACGTC.

The chain carries TRBV3-1 (or the pseudogene TRBV3-2) and TRBJ2-1; D might be TRBD1 (6 bases). V was cut by 0 bases and J by 6 bases, with 9 bases left in between. Germline values: CDR1 LGHDT, CDR2 YNNKEL (reference sequence). The CDR3 has 14 residues. The CDR3: CASSQEIRGNEQFF. The CDR3 DNA sequence: TGTGCCAGCAGCCAAGAAATCAGGGGCAATGAGCAGTTCTTC.

The chain employs TRBV3-1 (or the pseudogene TRBV3-2) and TRBJ2-1; the match to TRBD2 covers 8 bases. CDR1 LGHDT and CDR2 YNNKEL come from the germline V gene (reference sequence). Trimming took 7 bases from V and 6 from J; bases not matched to a gene: 5. CDR3 length equals 13 residues. The CDR3 sequence is CASIGGGSNEQFF. CDR3 in DNA: TGTGCCAGCATAGGCGGGGGGTCCAATGAGCAGTTCTTC.

This clone came up once. The genes are TRBV6-1 and TRBJ1-4; the D is unclear. CDR1 MNHNS and CDR2 SASEGT come from the germline V gene. The CDR3 runs 17 residues. Trimming stripped 3 bases from V and 4 bases from J, with 18 bases between. CDR3 sequence: CASSDVSEQYNNEKLFF. The DNA of the CDR3 is TGTGCCAGCAGTGATGTTTCGGAGCAGTACAATAATGAAAAACTGTTTTTT.

The chain couples TRBV28 to TRBJ2-7; D possibly corresponds to TRBD2 (6 bases). The CDR3 is 13 residues long. Germline CDR1 MDHEN, CDR2 SYDVKM. Between the trimmed V and J ends, which lost 3 bases and 2 bases, there was a span of 8 bases. CDR3 DNA: TGTGCCAGCAGTTTGGAGGGCCCCTACGAGCAGTACTTC. Protein sequence: CASSLEGPYEQYF.

The genes are TRBV11-3 and TRBJ1-6; no reliable D call. Germline V gives CDR1 SGHNT, CDR2 YENEEA. This CDR3 comprises 13 residues. Trimming shortened V by 0 bases and J by 8 bases, and 5 bases separated the two germline ends. The CDR3 bases are TGTGCCAGCAGCTTAGAATCCTATTCACCCCTCCACTTT. Protein sequence: CASSLESYSPLHF.

This chain connects TRBV6-5 to TRBJ1-4; D is possibly TRBD1 (5 bases). CDR1 is MNHEY and CDR2 is SVGAGI in the germline V gene. The CDR3 is 14 amino acids. V was trimmed by 6 bases and J by 8 bases, leaving 16 bases between them. CDR3 region: CASRQAGVGEKLFF. In nucleotides, the CDR3 is TGTGCCAGCAGGCAGGCGGGGGTAGGCGAAAAACTGTTTTTT.